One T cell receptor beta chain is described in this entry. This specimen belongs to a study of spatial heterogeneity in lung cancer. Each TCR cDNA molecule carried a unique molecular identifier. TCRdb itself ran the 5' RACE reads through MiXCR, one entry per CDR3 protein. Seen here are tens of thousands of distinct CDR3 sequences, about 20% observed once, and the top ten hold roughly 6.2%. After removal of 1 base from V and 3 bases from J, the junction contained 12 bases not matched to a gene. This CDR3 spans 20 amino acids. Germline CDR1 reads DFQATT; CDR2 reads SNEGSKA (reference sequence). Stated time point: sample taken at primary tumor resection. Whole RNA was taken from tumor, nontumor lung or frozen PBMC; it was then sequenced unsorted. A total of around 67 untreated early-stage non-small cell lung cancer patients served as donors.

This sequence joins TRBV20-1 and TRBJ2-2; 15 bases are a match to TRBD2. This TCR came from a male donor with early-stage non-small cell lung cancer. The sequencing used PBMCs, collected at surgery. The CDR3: CSARGGSDGTSGRYTGELFF. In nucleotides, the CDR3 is TGCAGTGCTAGAGGGGGTAGTGACGGGACTAGCGGGAGGTACACCGGGGAGCTGTTTTTT.